Detailed here is one TCR beta chain. Its binding antigen is unknown. Base qualities are not at hand, and no much larger clone is one base apart. These data come from a study of OX40 agonist ivuxolimab in advanced cancers. Study-level background: Ivuxolimab was an agonistic, fully human IgG2 monoclonal antibody directed against OX40 (CD134), a costimulatory receptor. Partial responses were achieved by three dose-escalation patients, of whom one had hepatocellular carcinoma and two had cutaneous melanoma. Patients were allowed to have had prior anti-PD-1, anti-PD-L1 or anti-CTLA-4 therapy, and around 40% of the dose-escalation patients had previously received checkpoint inhibitors. Intravenous ivuxolimab was administered to patients every 2 weeks at six dose levels: 0.01, 0.1, 0.3, 1.5, 3 and 10 mg/kg. Of the approximately 53 patients in dose escalation, 19 had hepatocellular carcinoma, about 15 had melanoma, 9 had renal cell carcinoma and 9 had head and neck cancer. The purpose of peripheral TCRbeta sequencing was to test whether ivuxolimab changed TCR sequence diversity and led to clonal T-cell expansion. In the dose-escalation cohort, around 80% of patients were male, and the mean age was around 60 years with a range of roughly 20 to 79. The paper describes the monotherapy dose-escalation part (N ≈ 52 patients) of the phase I trial of ivuxolimab.

Broad study findings and their caveats: At doses of 0.1 to 3.0 mg/kg, clonal expansion of both CD4+ and CD8+ T cells in blood was seen between baseline and week 6. Antigen specificity was not determined for the clonally expanded peripheral T cells. Low levels of normalized T-cell clonal expansion were also shown by some nonresponding patients. After ivuxolimab, expanded clones were on average more numerous among CD8+ T cells than among CD4+ T cells. In partial responders in the 0.1-3.0 mg/kg groups, normalized peripheral clonal expansion was found to be among the lowest, especially among CD8+ T cells.

The germline V gene supplies CDR1 SGHTA and CDR2 FQGNSA. The CDR3 starts with the cysteine, ends with the phenylalanine, and has 13 residues. This entry keeps only the CDR3 DNA: 39 bases, framed from base 1. V sheds 0 bases and J sheds 7 bases, leaving 9 bases between their ends. Patients with a history of autoimmune disease or receiving systemic immunosuppression were excluded from the trial. In every dose cohort, peripheral blood was drawn for TCR sequencing at baseline, cycle 4 day 1, and cycle 7 day 1. The samples were drawn from a first-in-human, open-label, multicenter phase I dose-escalation trial of ivuxolimab. Adults with locally advanced or metastatic melanoma, renal cell carcinoma, hepatocellular carcinoma or head and neck squamous cell carcinoma were enrolled in the trial. Before TCR sequencing, CD4+ T cells and CD8+ T cells from peripheral blood were sorted into separate populations.

Genomic DNA was isolated from the sorted cells so that the TCRbeta CDR3 region could be sequenced. TCRbeta CDR3 regions were sequenced using the immunoSEQ Assay. Entries here come from immuneACCESS through TCRdb and include only in-frame sequences with V and J called. Some clones fail to appear in such tables; in the studies checked, an unresolved V gene covers under half of the shortfall, and the cause of the remainder is unknown. Counted in this sample were 75,000 to 90,000 clones; around nine tenths of them appeared once. The top ten constitute about 1.5% of the sample. This chain joins TRBV7-2 to TRBJ2-5; there is no confident call for the D gene. Specimen: CD4+ or CD8+ T cells sorted from blood, collected in a trial of the OX40 agonist ivuxolimab. The sequence was obtained from an adult with an advanced solid tumor such as melanoma, head and neck, liver or kidney cancer. CDR3 loop: CASSLAWAGTQYF. The base sequence is TGTGCCAGCAGCTTAGCCTGGGCAGGGACCCAGTACTTC.